This record concerns one TCR beta chain sequence. This sample is drawn from a study of cytomegalovirus exposure and HLA in healthy donors. Primers: 60 Vbeta forward and 13 Jbeta reverse. Clones were sequenced by immunoSEQ multiplex PCR, and TCRdb holds only the in-frame ones, with some missing. The listing records 49,000 or so clones. Trimming took 6 bases from V and 6 from J; bases not matched to a gene: 11. Per the germline V gene, CDR1 is SGDLS and CDR2 is YYNGEE. CDR3 length equals 15 residues. The rearrangement links TRBV9 to TRBJ2-1; 8 nucleotides align to TRBD2. The sample taken for sequencing was PBMCs. The receptor was derived from a man aged 35 to 55 in good health and CMV-seropositive. The CDR3 loop reads CASNPRGGAGNEQFF. CDR3 bases: TGTGCCAGCAACCCCCGGGGGGGCGCGGGCAATGAGCAGTTCTTC.